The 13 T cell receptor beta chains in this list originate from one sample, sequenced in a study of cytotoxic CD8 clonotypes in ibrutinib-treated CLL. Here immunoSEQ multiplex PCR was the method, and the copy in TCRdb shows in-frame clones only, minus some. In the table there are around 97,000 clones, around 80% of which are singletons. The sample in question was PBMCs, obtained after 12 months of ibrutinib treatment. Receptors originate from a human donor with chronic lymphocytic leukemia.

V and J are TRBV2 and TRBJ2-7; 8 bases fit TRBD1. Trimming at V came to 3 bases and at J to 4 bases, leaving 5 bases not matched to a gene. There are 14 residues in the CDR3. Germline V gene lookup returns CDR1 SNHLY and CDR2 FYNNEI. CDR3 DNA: TGTGCCAGCAGTGAGCTGCGACAGGGGTACGAGCAGTACTTC. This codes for CASSELRQGYEQYF.

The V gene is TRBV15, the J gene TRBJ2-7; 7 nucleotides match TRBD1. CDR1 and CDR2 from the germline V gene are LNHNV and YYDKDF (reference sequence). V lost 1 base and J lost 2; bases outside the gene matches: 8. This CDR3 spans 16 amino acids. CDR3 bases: TGTGCCACCAGCAGAGGATTCGGGACAGTAGCCTACGAGCAGTACTTC. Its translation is CATSRGFGTVAYEQYF.

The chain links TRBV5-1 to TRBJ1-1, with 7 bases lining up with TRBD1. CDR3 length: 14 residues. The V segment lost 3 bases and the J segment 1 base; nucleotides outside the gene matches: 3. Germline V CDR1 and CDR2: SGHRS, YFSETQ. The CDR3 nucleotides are TGCGCCAGCAGCTCGACAGGGTCGAACACTGAAGCTTTCTTT. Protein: CASSSTGSNTEAFF.

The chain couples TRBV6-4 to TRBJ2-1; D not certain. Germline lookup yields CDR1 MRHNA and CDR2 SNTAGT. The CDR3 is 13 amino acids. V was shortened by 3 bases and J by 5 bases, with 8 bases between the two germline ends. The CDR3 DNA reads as TGTGCCAGCAGTGAGGGCAGGAACAATGAGCAGTTCTTC. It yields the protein CASSEGRNNEQFF.

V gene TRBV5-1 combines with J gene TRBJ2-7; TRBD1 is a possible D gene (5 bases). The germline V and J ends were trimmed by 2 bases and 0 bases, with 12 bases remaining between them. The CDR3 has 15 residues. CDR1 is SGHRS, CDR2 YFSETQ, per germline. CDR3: CASSLLDRASYEQYF. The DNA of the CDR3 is TGCGCCAGCAGCTTATTAGACAGAGCCTCCTACGAGCAGTACTTC.

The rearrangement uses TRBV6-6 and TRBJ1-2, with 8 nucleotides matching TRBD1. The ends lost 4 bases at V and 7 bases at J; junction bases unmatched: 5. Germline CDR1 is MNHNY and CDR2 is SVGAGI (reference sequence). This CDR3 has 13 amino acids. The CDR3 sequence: CASSFGTGVGYTF. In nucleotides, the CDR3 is TGTGCCAGCAGTTTCGGGACAGGCGTTGGCTACACCTTC.

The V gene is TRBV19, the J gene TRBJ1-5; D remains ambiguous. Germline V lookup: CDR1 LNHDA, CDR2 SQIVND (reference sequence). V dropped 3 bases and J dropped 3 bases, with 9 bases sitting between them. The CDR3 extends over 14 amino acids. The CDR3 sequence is CASSILISNQPQHF. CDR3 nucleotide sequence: TGTGCCAGTAGTATTCTCATATCCAATCAGCCCCAGCATTTT.

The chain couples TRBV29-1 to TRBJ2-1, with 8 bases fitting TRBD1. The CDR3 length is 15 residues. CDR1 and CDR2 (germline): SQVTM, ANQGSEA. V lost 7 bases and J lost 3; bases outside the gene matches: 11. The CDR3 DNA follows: TGCAGCGCCGCCCCCCCAGGGGGCCTCTACAATGAGCAGTTCTTC. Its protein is CSAAPPGGLYNEQFF.

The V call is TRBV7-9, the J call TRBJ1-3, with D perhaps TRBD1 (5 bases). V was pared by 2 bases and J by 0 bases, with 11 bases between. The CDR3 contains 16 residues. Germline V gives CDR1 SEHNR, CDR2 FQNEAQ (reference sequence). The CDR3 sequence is CASSLRGPSSGNTIYF. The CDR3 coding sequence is TGTGCCAGCAGCTTACGGGGACCTAGCTCTGGAAACACCATATATTTT.

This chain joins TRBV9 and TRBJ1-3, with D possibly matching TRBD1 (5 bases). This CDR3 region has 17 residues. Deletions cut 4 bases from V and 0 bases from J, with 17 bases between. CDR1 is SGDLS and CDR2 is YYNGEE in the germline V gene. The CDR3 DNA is TGTGCCAGCAGCCCAATTACGGGGGGTTTCTCTGGAAACACCATATATTTT. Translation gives CASSPITGGFSGNTIYF. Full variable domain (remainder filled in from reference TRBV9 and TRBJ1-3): DSGVTQTPKHLITATGQRVTLRCSPRSGDLSVYWYQQSLDQGLQFLIQYYNGEERAKGNILERFSAQQFPDLHSELNLSSLELGDSALYFCASSPITGGFSGNTIYFGEGSWLTVV.

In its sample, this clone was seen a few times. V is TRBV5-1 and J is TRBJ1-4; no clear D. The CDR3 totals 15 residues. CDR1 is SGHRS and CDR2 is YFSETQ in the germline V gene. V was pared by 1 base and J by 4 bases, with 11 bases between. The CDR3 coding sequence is TGCGCCAGCAGCTTGTACAGCAACGTTAATGAAAAACTGTTTTTT. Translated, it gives CASSLYSNVNEKLFF.

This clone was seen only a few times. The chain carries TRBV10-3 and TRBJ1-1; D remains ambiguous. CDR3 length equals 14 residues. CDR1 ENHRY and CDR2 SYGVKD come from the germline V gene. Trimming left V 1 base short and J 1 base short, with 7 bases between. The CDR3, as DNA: TGTGCCATCAGTGAGTTGGTGCAGAACACTGAAGCTTTCTTT. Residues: CAISELVQNTEAFF.

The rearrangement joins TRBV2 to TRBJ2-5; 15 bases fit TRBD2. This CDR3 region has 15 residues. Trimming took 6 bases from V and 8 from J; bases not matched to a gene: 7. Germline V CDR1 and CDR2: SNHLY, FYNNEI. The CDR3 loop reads CASRGGLAGGQTQYF. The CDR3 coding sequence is TGTGCCAGCAGGGGAGGACTAGCGGGGGGGCAAACCCAGTACTTC.